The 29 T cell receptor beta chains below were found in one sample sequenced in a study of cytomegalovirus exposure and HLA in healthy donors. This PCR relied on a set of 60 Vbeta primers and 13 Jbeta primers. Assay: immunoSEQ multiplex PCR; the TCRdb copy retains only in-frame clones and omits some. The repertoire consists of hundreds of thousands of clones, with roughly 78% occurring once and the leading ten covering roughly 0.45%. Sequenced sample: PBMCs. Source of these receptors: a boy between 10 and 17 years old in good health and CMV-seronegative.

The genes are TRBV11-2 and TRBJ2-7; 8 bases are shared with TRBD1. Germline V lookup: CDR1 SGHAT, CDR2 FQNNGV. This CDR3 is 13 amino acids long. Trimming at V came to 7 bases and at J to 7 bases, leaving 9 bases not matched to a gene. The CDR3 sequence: CASTPGTGGEQYF. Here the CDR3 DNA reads TGTGCCAGCACCCCGGGGACAGGAGGGGAGCAGTACTTC.

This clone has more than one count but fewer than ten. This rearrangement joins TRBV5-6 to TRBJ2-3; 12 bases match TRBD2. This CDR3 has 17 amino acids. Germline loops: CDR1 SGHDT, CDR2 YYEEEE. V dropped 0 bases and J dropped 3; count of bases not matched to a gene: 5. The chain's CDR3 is CASSLASGGAITDTQYF. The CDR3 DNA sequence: TGTGCCAGCAGCTTGGCTAGCGGGGGGGCTATAACAGATACGCAGTATTTT. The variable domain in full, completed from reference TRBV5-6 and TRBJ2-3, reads DAGVTQSPTHLIKTRGQQVTLRCSPKSGHDTVSWYQQALGQGPQFIFQYYEEEERQRGNFPDRFSGHQFPNYSSELNVNALLLGDSALYLCASSLASGGAITDTQYFGPGTRLTVL.

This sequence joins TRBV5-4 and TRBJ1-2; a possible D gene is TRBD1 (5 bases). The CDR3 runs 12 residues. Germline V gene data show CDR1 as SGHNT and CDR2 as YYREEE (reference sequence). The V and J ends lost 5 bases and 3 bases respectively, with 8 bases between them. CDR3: CASRGGDYGYTF. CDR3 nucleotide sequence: TGTGCCAGCAGGGGGGGGGACTATGGCTACACCTTC.

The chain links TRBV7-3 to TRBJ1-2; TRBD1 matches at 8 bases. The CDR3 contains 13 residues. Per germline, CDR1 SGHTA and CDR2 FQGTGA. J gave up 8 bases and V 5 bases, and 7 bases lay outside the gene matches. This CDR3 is CASSVPGGRGYTF. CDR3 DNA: TGTGCCAGCAGCGTACCAGGGGGCCGGGGCTACACCTTC.

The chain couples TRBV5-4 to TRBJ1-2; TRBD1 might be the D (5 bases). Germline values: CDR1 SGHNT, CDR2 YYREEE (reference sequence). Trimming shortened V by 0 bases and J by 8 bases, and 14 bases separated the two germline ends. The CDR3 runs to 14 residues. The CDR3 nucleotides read TGTGCCAGCAGCTTGGCCGTTTCAGGGTTGGGCTACACCTTC. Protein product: CASSLAVSGLGYTF.

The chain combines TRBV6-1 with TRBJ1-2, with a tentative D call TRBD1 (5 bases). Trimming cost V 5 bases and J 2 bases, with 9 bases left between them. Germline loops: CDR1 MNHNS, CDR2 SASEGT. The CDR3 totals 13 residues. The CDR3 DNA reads TGTGCCAGCAGTCAGGGCCTCAACTATGGCTACACCTTC. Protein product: CASSQGLNYGYTF.

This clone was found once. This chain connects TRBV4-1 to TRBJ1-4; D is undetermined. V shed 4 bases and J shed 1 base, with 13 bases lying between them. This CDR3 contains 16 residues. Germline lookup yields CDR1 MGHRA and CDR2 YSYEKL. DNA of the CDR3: TGCGCCAGCAGCCCCCGCCAAGGGAGAACTAATGAAAAACTGTTTTTT. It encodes CASSPRQGRTNEKLFF.

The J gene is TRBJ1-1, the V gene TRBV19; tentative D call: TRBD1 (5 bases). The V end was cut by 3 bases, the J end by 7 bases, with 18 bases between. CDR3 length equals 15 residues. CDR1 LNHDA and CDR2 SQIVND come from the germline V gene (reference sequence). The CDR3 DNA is TGTGCCAGTAGTATCCAGAGTGGAGGGGACTGTGAAGCTTTCTTT. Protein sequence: CASSIQSGGDCEAFF.

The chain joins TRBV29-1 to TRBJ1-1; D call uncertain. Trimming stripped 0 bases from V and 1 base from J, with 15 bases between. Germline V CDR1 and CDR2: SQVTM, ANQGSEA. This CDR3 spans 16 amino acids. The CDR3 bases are TGCAGCGTTGAAGATCTTGGTACAGTCGGGAACACTGAAGCTTTCTTT. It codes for CSVEDLGTVGNTEAFF.

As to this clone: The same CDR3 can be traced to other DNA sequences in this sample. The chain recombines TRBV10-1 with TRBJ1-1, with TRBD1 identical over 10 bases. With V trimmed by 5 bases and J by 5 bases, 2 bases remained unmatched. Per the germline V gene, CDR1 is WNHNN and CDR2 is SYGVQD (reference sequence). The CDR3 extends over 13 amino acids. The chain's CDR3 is CASSRDRGTEAFF. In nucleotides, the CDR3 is TGCGCCAGCAGTAGGGACAGGGGTACTGAAGCTTTCTTT.

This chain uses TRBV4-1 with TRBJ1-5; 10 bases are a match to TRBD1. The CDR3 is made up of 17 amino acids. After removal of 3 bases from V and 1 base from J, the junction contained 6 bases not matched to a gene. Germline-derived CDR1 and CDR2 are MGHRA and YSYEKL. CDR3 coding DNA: TGCGCCAGCAGCCACAAGACAGGGGGCGGAAGCAATCAGCCCCAGCATTTT. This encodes CASSHKTGGGSNQPQHF.

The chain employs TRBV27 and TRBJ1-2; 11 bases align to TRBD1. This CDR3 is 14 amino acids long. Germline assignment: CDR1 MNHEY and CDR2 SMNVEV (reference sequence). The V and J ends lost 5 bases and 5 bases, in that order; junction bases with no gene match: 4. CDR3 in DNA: TGTGCCAGCAGTCAGGGACAGGGGGTGTATGGCTACACCTTC. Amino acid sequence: CASSQGQGVYGYTF.

The DNA of the CDR3 is TGTGCCAGCAGTGCCGAACCAGAGAGGAGCGATAATGAAAAACTGTTTTTT. Translation: CASSAEPERSDNEKLFF. The chain employs TRBV2 and TRBJ1-4, with unresolved D. Trimming pared 4 bases from V and 4 bases from J, leaving 19 bases between. This CDR3 has 17 amino acids. Germline CDR1 SNHLY, CDR2 FYNNEI.

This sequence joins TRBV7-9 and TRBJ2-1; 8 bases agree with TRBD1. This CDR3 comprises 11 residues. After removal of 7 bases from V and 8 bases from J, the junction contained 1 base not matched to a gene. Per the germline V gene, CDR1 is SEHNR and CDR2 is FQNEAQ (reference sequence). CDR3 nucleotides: TGTGCCAGCACACAGGGGGATGAGCAGTTCTTC. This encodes CASTQGDEQFF.

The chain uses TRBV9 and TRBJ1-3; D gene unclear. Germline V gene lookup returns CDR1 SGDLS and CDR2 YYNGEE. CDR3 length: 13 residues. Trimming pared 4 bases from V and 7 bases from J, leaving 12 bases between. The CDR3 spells CASSPIGANTIYF. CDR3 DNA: TGTGCCAGCAGCCCGATCGGTGCCAACACCATATATTTT.

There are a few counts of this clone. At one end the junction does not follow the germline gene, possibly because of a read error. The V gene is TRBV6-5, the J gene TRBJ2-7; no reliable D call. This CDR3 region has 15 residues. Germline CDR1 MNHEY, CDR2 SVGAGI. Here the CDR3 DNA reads TGTGCCAGCAGTCACTCCCCGCGTCAGGCTCGCAGGCAGTACTTC. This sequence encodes CASSHSPRQARRQYF.

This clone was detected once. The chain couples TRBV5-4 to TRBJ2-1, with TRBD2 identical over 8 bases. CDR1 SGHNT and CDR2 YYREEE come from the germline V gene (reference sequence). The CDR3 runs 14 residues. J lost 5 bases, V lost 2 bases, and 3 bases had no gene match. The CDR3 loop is CASSLPGGHNEQFF. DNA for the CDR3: TGTGCCAGCAGCTTACCGGGGGGGCACAATGAGCAGTTCTTC.

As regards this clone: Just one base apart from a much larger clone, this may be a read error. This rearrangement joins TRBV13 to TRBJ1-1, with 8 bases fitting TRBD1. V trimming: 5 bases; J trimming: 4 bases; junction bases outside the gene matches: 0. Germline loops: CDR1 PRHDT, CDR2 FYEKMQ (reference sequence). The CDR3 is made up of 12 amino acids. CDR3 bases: TGTGCCAGCAGCACAGGGGGCACTGAAGCTTTCTTT. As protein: CASSTGGTEAFF.

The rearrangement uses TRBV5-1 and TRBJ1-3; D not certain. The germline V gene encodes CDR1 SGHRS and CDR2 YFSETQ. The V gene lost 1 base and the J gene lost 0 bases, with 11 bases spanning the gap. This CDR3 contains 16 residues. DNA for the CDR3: TGCGCCAGCAGCTTGAGCTTCGGGGTCTCTGGAAACACCATATATTTT. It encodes CASSLSFGVSGNTIYF.

The CDR3 bases are TGCAGCGCCACACCCCAGAACACTGAAGCTTTCTTT. Its translation is CSATPQNTEAFF. The V and J genes are TRBV29-1 and TRBJ1-1; D is unclear. Deletions cut 7 bases from V and 1 base from J, with 10 bases between. The CDR3 length is 12 residues. CDR1 and CDR2 (germline): SQVTM, ANQGSEA.

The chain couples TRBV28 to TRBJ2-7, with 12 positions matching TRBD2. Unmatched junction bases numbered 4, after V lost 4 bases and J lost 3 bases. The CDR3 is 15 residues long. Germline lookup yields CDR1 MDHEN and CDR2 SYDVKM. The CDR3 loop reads CASSSPGLAGYEQYF. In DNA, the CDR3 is TGTGCCAGCAGTTCCCCGGGACTAGCGGGCTACGAGCAGTACTTC.

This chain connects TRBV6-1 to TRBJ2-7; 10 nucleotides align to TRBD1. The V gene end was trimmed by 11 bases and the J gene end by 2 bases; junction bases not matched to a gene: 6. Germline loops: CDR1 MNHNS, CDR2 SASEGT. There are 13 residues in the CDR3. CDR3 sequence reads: CAAPGTGAYEQYF. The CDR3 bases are TGTGCCGCCCCCGGGACAGGGGCCTACGAGCAGTACTTC.

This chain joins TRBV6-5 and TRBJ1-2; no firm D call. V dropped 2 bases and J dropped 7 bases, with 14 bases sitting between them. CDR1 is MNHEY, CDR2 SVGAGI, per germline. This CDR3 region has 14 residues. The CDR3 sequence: CASSYTVTLSGYTF. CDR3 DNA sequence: TGTGCCAGCAGTTACACAGTTACACTCAGTGGCTACACCTTC.

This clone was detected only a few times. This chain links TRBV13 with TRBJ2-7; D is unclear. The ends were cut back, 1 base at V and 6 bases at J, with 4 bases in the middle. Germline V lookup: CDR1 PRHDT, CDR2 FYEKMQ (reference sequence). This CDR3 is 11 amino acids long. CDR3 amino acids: CASSLELEQYF. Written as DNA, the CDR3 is TGTGCCAGCAGCTTAGAGCTCGAGCAGTACTTC.

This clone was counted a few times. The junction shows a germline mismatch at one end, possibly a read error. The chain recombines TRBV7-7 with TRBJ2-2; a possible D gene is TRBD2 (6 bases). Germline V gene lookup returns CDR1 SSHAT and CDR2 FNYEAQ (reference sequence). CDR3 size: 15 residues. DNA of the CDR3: TGTGCTAGCAGCTTAGGTTCGGGGGTTACCGGGGAGCTGTTTTTT. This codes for CASSLGSGVTGELFF.

This CDR3 reads CASSFLTSANTGELFF. The DNA for the CDR3 is TGCGCCAGCAGCTTCCTGACTAGCGCGAACACCGGGGAGCTGTTTTTT. The V and J genes are TRBV5-1 and TRBJ2-2, with 8 bases that match TRBD2. The length of the CDR3 is 16 residues. Germline CDR1 and CDR2: SGHRS and YFSETQ. Unmatched junction bases numbered 3, after V lost 2 bases and J lost 0 bases. The variable domain in full, completed from reference TRBV5-1 and TRBJ2-2, reads KAGVTQTPRYLIKTRGQQVTLSCSPISGHRSVSWYQQTPGQGLQFLFEYFSETQRNKGNFPGRFSGRQFSNSRSEMNVSTLELGDSALYLCASSFLTSANTGELFFGEGSRLTVL.

CDR3 in DNA: TGTGCCACCGCCATGGGGGGTGACACAGATACGCAGTATTTT. Translating gives CATAMGGDTDTQYF. V and J are TRBV28 and TRBJ2-3; weak D call: TRBD2 (6 bases). CDR1 is MDHEN, CDR2 SYDVKM, per germline. This CDR3 is 14 amino acids long. V shed 10 bases and J shed 2 bases, with 16 bases lying between them.

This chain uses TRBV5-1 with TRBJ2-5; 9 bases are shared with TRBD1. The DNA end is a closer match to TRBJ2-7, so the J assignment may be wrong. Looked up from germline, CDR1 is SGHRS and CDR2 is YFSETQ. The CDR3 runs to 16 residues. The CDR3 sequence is CASSLGEDRGSYEQYF. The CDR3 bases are TGCGCCAGCAGCTTGGGAGAGGACAGGGGTTCCTACGAGCAGTACTTC.

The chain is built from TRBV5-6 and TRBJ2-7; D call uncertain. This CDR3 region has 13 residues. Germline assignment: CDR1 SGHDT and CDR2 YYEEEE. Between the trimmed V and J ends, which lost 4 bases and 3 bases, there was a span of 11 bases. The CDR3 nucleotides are TGTGCCAGCAGCACAGCCCGGCACTACGAGCAGTACTTC. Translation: CASSTARHYEQYF.